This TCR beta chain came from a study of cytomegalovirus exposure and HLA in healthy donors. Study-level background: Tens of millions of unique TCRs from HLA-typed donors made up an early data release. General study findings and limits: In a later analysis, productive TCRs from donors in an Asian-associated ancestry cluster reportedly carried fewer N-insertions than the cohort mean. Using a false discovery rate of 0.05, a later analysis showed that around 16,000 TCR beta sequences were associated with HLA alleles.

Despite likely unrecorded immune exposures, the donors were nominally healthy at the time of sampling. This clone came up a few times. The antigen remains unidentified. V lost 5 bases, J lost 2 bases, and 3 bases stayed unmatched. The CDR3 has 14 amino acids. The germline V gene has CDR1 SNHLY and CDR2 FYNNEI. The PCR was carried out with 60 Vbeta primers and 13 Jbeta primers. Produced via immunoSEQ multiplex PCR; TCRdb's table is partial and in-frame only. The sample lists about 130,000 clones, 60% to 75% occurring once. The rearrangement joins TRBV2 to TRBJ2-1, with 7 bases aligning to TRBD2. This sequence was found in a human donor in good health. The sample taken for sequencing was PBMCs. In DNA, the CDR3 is TGTGCCAGCAGTTCCGGGACTACCTACAATGAGCAGTTCTTC. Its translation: CASSSGTTYNEQFF. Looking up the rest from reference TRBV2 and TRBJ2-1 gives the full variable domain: EPEVTQTPSHQVTQMGQEVILRCVPISNHLYFYWYRQILGQKVEFLVSFYNNEISEKSEIFDDQFSVERPDGSNFTLKIRSTKLEDSAMYFCASSSGTTYNEQFFGPGTRLTVL.